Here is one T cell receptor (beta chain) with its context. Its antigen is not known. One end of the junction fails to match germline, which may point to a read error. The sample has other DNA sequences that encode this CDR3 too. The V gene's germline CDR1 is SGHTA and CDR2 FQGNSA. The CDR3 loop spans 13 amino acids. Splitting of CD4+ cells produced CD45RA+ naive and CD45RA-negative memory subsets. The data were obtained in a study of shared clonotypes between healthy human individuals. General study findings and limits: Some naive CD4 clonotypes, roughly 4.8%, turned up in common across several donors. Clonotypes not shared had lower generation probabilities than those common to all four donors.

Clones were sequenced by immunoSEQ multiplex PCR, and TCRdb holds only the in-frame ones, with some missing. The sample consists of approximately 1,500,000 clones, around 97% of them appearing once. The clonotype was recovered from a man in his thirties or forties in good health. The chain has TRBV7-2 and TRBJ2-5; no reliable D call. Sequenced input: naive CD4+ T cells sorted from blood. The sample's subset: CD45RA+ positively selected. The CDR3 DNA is TGCGCCAGCAGCTTAGTGCTTCAAGAGACCCAGTACTTC. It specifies CASSLVLQETQYF.